The next 3 T cell receptor beta chains were all read from a single sample in a study of T-cell memory formation after mild COVID-19. MiXCR, applied by TCRdb to the 5' RACE reads, yields one record per CDR3 protein. The sample yields about half a million distinct CDR3 sequences, 15% to 20% seen once. Source material: PBMCs or a T cell subset sorted from them (not recorded which). Receptors were obtained from an adult woman who had mild COVID-19 (a few samples of this study predate the infection). Cell type and time point are not known.

There are a few counts of this clonotype. The rearrangement joins TRBV2 to TRBJ2-2; D is ambiguous. The V and J ends lost 6 bases and 0 bases respectively, with 5 bases between them. From germline, CDR1 is SNHLY and CDR2 FYNNEI. The CDR3 spans 13 residues. CDR3 loop: CASRRTNTGELFF. CDR3 DNA: TGTGCCAGCAGGAGAACGAACACCGGGGAGCTGTTTTTT.

The rearrangement links TRBV24-1 to TRBJ1-2, with D uncertain. V was shortened by 3 bases and J by 1 base, with 5 bases between the two germline ends. Germline V gene lookup returns CDR1 KGHDR and CDR2 SFDVKD. The CDR3 runs 13 residues. CDR3 in DNA: TGTGCCACCAGTGATCCGATTAACTATGGCTACACCTTC. It codes for CATSDPINYGYTF.

The V and J genes are TRBV7-9 and TRBJ2-7; 13 bases line up with TRBD2. The CDR3 has 17 amino acids. The germline gives CDR1 SEHNR, CDR2 FQNEAQ (reference sequence). Trimming removed 0 bases from V and 3 bases from J; junction bases left unmatched: 5. The CDR3 spells CASSLATSGRADYEQYF. The DNA for the CDR3 is TGTGCCAGCAGCTTAGCTACTAGCGGGAGGGCTGACTACGAGCAGTACTTC.